This T cell receptor (beta chain) originates from a study of blood T cell repertoires in COVID-19. Across the whole study: COVID-19 samples, acute and convalescent, were from the United States, Italy and Spain. The cDNA or gDNA used as material had been derived from T cells, B-cell-depleted T cells, or PBMCs.

V lost 2 bases, J lost 4 bases, and 9 bases lay in between. Per the germline V gene, CDR1 is MNHEY and CDR2 is SVGEGT. This CDR3 has 15 amino acids. Authors' methods: Quantification of nucleated cells was approximated via reference gene primer amplification. Generated by immunoSEQ multiplex PCR, the TCRdb table keeps only in-frame clones and is missing some. Clone size and V and J calls were adopted from that table, with D and trimming inferred from the DNA. This table holds about 150,000 clones, over 75% found once. This clone appeared a single time. This chain links TRBV6-2 or TRBV6-3 with TRBJ1-6, with D tentatively TRBD1 (5 bases). The TCR was taken from a woman between 50 and 59 years old with acute or convalescent COVID-19. Source material: peripheral blood. The CDR3 DNA sequence: TGTGCCAGCAGTTACGGAAGACAGTATAATTCACCCCTCCACTTT. It codes for CASSYGRQYNSPLHF.